The sequence of this TCR beta chain was determined in a study of shared clonotypes between healthy human individuals. Findings and caveats of the study: Clonotype sharing among donors was expected to depend on sequencing depth.

V was pared by 3 bases and J by 3 bases, with 9 bases between. The CDR3 sequence is 13 residues long. Germline V lookup: CDR1 MNHEY, CDR2 SMNVEV (reference sequence). Terminally differentiated effector memory CD45RA+ cells were excluded by CCR7 positive selection of CD45RO-negative cells. The healthy adult donors were HIV-negative and reported no recent acute infections or vaccinations. Adults of Caucasian background living in Nashville, Tennessee made up all donors. Measured with immunoSEQ multiplex PCR; TCRdb has only the in-frame clones, and not every one. The table has about 580,000 clones, roughly 98% seen once. Note on this clone: Its antigen remains unknown. The sample holds other DNA sequences that translate to the same CDR3.

The source of this sequence is a man aged 25-40 years in good health. The specimen sequenced was naive CD8+ T cells sorted from blood. The chain uses TRBV27 and TRBJ2-7, with D unresolved. The CDR3 here is CASSFGSFYEQYF. The CDR3 DNA sequence: TGTGCCAGCAGTTTCGGTTCCTTCTACGAGCAGTACTTC.